One and the same sample provided the 22 T cell receptor beta chains below, sequenced in a study of shared clonotypes between healthy human individuals. Sequencing was performed with immunoSEQ multiplex PCR; in TCRdb, only in-frame clones are kept and a portion is missing. The table shows 600,000 or so clones, with 95% to 98% occurring only once. Naive CD8 cells were CD45RO-negative, positively selected for CCR7, excluding terminally differentiated effector memory CD45RA+ cells. Material for sequencing was naive CD8+ T cells sorted from blood. These receptors were taken from a man aged 30-40 years in good health.

The chain recombines TRBV27 with TRBJ1-1, with no clear D. Trimming cost V 2 bases and J 5 bases, with 9 bases left between them. This CDR3 is built from 13 residues. CDR1 is MNHEY and CDR2 is SMNVEV in the germline V gene (reference sequence). For the CDR3, the DNA is TGTGCCAGCAGTTTAGGCCTAAGGACTGAAGCTTTCTTT. Amino acid sequence: CASSLGLRTEAFF.

V usage is TRBV19 and J usage is TRBJ2-1; D is unclear. The CDR3 runs 15 residues. Trimming pared 2 bases from V and 4 bases from J, leaving 12 bases between. CDR1 is LNHDA and CDR2 is SQIVND in the germline V gene (reference sequence). CDR3 DNA sequence: TGTGCCAGTAGTATAAACCATATGGGATACAATGAGCAGTTCTTC. Amino acid sequence: CASSINHMGYNEQFF.

V is TRBV19 and J is TRBJ2-7; D unresolved. The V end was cut by 3 bases, the J end by 0 bases, with 6 bases between. There are 13 residues in the CDR3. Germline loops: CDR1 LNHDA, CDR2 SQIVND (reference sequence). CDR3 loop: CASSIPGSYEQYF. The DNA of the CDR3 is TGTGCCAGTAGTATTCCGGGCTCCTACGAGCAGTACTTC.

Written as DNA, the CDR3 is TGCGCCAGCAGCCAAGAATCAGGGGGCAGCACAGATACGCAGTATTTT. Amino acid sequence: CASSQESGGSTDTQYF. The rearrangement uses TRBV4-1 and TRBJ2-3; TRBD1 aligns across 8 bases. This CDR3 is 16 amino acids long. CDR1 and CDR2 from the germline V gene are MGHRA and YSYEKL. After removal of 0 bases from V and 0 bases from J, the junction contained 2 bases not matched to a gene.

This clone was recorded only once. The rearrangement uses TRBV7-2 and TRBJ1-5; D unresolved. The germline V gene has CDR1 SGHTA and CDR2 FQGNSA. With 6 bases removed from V and 7 bases from J, the gap between germline ends came to 10 bases. This CDR3 is 12 amino acids long. The CDR3 DNA reads as TGTGCCAGCAGGGGCGCGGGACAGCCCCAGCATTTT. Protein sequence: CASRGAGQPQHF.

V gene TRBV27 combines with J gene TRBJ2-7, with 7 bases aligning to TRBD2. The CDR3 sequence is 13 residues long. V shed 4 bases, J shed 3 bases, and the junction held 3 bases outside the gene matches. Germline V lookup: CDR1 MNHEY, CDR2 SMNVEV (reference sequence). The CDR3 loop is CASSWEGGYEQYF. The CDR3 DNA is TGTGCCAGCAGTTGGGAGGGAGGCTACGAGCAGTACTTC.

V usage is TRBV27 and J usage is TRBJ2-7; possible D gene TRBD2, 6 bases. The germline V and J ends were trimmed by 2 bases and 4 bases, with 15 bases remaining between them. Germline CDR1 is MNHEY and CDR2 is SMNVEV (reference sequence). CDR3 length: 15 residues. CDR3: CASSLVGGLRYEQYF. The CDR3 DNA reads TGTGCCAGCAGTTTAGTGGGGGGTCTGCGATACGAGCAGTACTTC.

The rearrangement links TRBV7-9 to TRBJ2-5; TRBD2 agrees at 8 bases. The CDR3 runs 16 residues. CDR1 and CDR2 from the germline V gene are SEHNR and FQNEAQ (reference sequence). The J segment lost 3 bases and the V segment lost 2 bases, leaving 8 bases of the junction unmatched. CDR3 region: CASSLTSGSEKETQYF. The CDR3 DNA is TGTGCCAGCAGCTTAACCAGCGGGAGCGAGAAAGAGACCCAGTACTTC. Looking up the rest from reference TRBV7-9 and TRBJ2-5 gives the full variable domain: DTGVSQNPRHKITKRGQNVTFRCDPISEHNRLYWYRQTLGQGPEFLTYFQNEAQLEKSRLLSDRFSAERPKGSFSTLEIQRTEQGDSAMYLCASSLTSGSEKETQYFGPGTRLLVL.

To note about this clone: The same CDR3 is also encoded by other DNA sequences in this sample. CDR3 bases: TGTGCCAGCAGCCTGTTGGGGGAGACCCAGTACTTC. Its translation is CASSLLGETQYF. The chain has TRBV11-2 and TRBJ2-5; D not certain. From germline, CDR1 is SGHAT and CDR2 FQNNGV. The CDR3 consists of 12 residues. The V and J ends lost 5 bases and 5 bases respectively, with 9 bases between them.

The chain recombines TRBV9 with TRBJ2-3; 7 bases map to TRBD2. In germline, CDR1 is SGDLS, CDR2 YYNGEE. CDR3 length: 16 residues. After removal of 4 bases from V and 4 bases from J, the junction contained 12 bases not matched to a gene. The CDR3 loop is CASSPSEGGSSDTQYF. CDR3 nucleotide sequence: TGTGCCAGCAGCCCCTCGGAGGGCGGGAGTTCAGATACGCAGTATTTT. Supplemented by reference TRBV9 and TRBJ2-3, the full variable domain reads DSGVTQTPKHLITATGQRVTLRCSPRSGDLSVYWYQQSLDQGLQFLIQYYNGEERAKGNILERFSAQQFPDLHSELNLSSLELGDSALYFCASSPSEGGSSDTQYFGPGTRLTVL.

This clone appeared once. The chain joins TRBV7-9 to TRBJ2-1; 7 bases agree with TRBD2. The J segment lost 3 bases and the V segment lost 8 bases, leaving 10 bases of the junction unmatched. The CDR3 totals 15 residues. Germline V gives CDR1 SEHNR, CDR2 FQNEAQ (reference sequence). Written as DNA, the CDR3 is TGTGCCAGCGGCGACAGCGGGATAAACTACAATGAGCAGTTCTTC. The encoded protein is CASGDSGINYNEQFF.

J is TRBJ2-1 and V is TRBV11-3; 8 bases align to TRBD2. Germline lookup yields CDR1 SGHNT and CDR2 YENEEA. V shed 5 bases, J shed 6 bases, and the junction held 12 bases outside the gene matches. The CDR3 is made up of 16 amino acids. The DNA of the CDR3 is TGTGCCAGCAGCGCCCGGGGACTAGGGACCGGCAATGAGCAGTTCTTC. Translated, it gives CASSARGLGTGNEQFF. Based on the CDR3 plus reference TRBV11-3 and TRBJ2-1, the full variable domain is EAGVVQSPRYKIIEKKQPVAFWCNPISGHNTLYWYLQNLGQGPELLIRYENEEAVDDSQLPKDRFSAERLKGVDSTLKIQPAELGDSAVYLCASSARGLGTGNEQFFGPGTRLTVL.

V and J are TRBV19 and TRBJ2-1; D possibly uses TRBD1 or TRBD2 (5 bases each). The CDR3 totals 15 residues. Per the germline V gene, CDR1 is LNHDA and CDR2 is SQIVND (reference sequence). With 3 bases removed from V and 4 bases from J, the gap between germline ends came to 13 bases. CDR3 in amino acids: CASSIGLRGYNEQFF. In DNA form, the CDR3 reads TGTGCCAGTAGTATTGGATTGAGGGGATACAATGAGCAGTTCTTC.

The chain couples TRBV11-2 to TRBJ1-3, with D possibly matching TRBD1 (5 bases). The CDR3 runs to 15 residues. Germline lookup yields CDR1 SGHAT and CDR2 FQNNGV. Trimming removed 7 bases from V and 0 bases from J, with 13 bases in between. Here the CDR3 reads CASTPGGTSGNTIYF. The DNA of the CDR3 is TGTGCCAGCACCCCCGGCGGGACCTCTGGAAACACCATATATTTT.

This chain connects TRBV29-1 to TRBJ2-4, with D unresolved. The CDR3 is 12 amino acids. In germline, CDR1 is SQVTM, CDR2 ANQGSEA. V was clipped by 7 bases and J by 5 bases, with 12 bases between them. CDR3 nucleotide sequence: TGCAGCGGACGGACGTCGGAAAACATTCAGTACTTC. This encodes CSGRTSENIQYF.

This clone occurred a few times. V and J are TRBV7-8 and TRBJ2-7; TRBD1 agrees at 10 bases. Trimming cost V 3 bases and J 6 bases; bases outside gene matches: 8. Germline lookup yields CDR1 SGHVS and CDR2 FQNEAQ. This CDR3 has 15 residues. Here the CDR3 reads CASSLGQGKWFEQYF. The CDR3 nucleotides are TGTGCCAGCAGCTTGGGACAGGGGAAGTGGTTCGAGCAGTACTTC.

V is TRBV7-9 and J is TRBJ1-4, with 8 positions matching TRBD1. Looked up from germline, CDR1 is SEHNR and CDR2 is FQNEAQ (reference sequence). J lost 3 bases, V lost 4 bases, and 1 base had no gene match. CDR3 length equals 14 residues. The CDR3, as DNA: TGTGCCAGCAGCTGGACAGGGCCTAATGAAAAACTGTTTTTT. Amino acids: CASSWTGPNEKLFF.

This rearrangement joins TRBV7-9 to TRBJ2-2; D is uncertain. Trimming removed 5 bases at V and 0 bases at J, with 10 bases between. Germline V lookup: CDR1 SEHNR, CDR2 FQNEAQ (reference sequence). CDR3 length: 15 residues. Here the CDR3 reads CASSPITPNTGELFF. The CDR3 region has the DNA TGTGCCAGCAGCCCCATAACTCCGAACACCGGGGAGCTGTTTTTT. Looking up the rest from reference TRBV7-9 and TRBJ2-2 gives the full variable domain: DTGVSQNPRHKITKRGQNVTFRCDPISEHNRLYWYRQTLGQGPEFLTYFQNEAQLEKSRLLSDRFSAERPKGSFSTLEIQRTEQGDSAMYLCASSPITPNTGELFFGEGSRLTVL.

The chain carries TRBV28 and TRBJ2-1; no clear D gene. CDR3 length: 15 amino acids. V lost 7 bases and J lost 4, with 17 bases in between. CDR1 is MDHEN and CDR2 is SYDVKM in the germline V gene. The CDR3 DNA reads TGTGCCAGCAATGCCGGGCGTAGCAGGTACAATGAGCAGTTCTTC. Its protein is CASNAGRSRYNEQFF.

This rearrangement joins TRBV7-6 to TRBJ2-2; D possibly corresponds to TRBD1 (5 bases). Germline V gene data show CDR1 as SGHVS and CDR2 as FNYEAQ. The CDR3 extends over 14 amino acids. Trimming cost V 5 bases and J 4 bases, with 11 bases left between them. CDR3 nucleotides: TGTGCCAGCAGCGTGACAGTCGGCACCGGGGAGCTGTTTTTT. This codes for CASSVTVGTGELFF.

The chain joins TRBV2 to TRBJ1-4, with TRBD1 identical over 7 bases. The germline gives CDR1 SNHLY, CDR2 FYNNEI. This CDR3 region has 14 residues. With V trimmed by 6 bases and J by 5 bases, 6 bases remained unmatched. CDR3 region: CASRRDSENEKLFF. The DNA of the CDR3 is TGTGCCAGCAGGAGGGACAGCGAAAATGAAAAACTGTTTTTT.

The J gene is TRBJ2-7, the V gene TRBV4-3, with D perhaps given as TRBD1 or TRBD2 (6 bases each). Germline-derived CDR1 and CDR2 are LGHNA and YSLEER. Trimming pared 4 bases from V and 7 bases from J, leaving 14 bases between. This CDR3 has 13 amino acids. The CDR3 is CASSPHIGGEQYF. CDR3 DNA sequence: TGCGCCAGCAGCCCCCACATAGGGGGGGAGCAGTACTTC.